One sample yielded the 23 T cell receptor beta chains listed below, sequenced in a study of identifying expanded T cells in peripheral blood. Sequencing used immunoSEQ multiplex PCR; TCRdb keeps in-frame clones, though not all of them. The sample carries around 100,000 clones, over 70% recorded once. Sequencing was performed on blood. Receptor source: a person aged 18 to 75 in good health.

The V gene is TRBV11-2, the J gene TRBJ2-1; D might be TRBD1 or TRBD2, each matching 5 bases. V was pared by 4 bases and J by 8 bases, with 18 bases between. CDR1 is SGHAT, CDR2 FQNNGV, per germline. The length of the CDR3 is 15 residues. The CDR3 here is CASSSPGTIFDEQFF. The CDR3 DNA sequence: TGTGCCAGCAGCTCCCCGGGGACCATTTTCGATGAGCAGTTCTTC. Supplemented by reference TRBV11-2 and TRBJ2-1, the full variable domain reads EAGVAQSPRYKIIEKRQSVAFWCNPISGHATLYWYQQILGQGPKLLIQFQNNGVVDDSQLPKDRFSAERLKGVDSTLKIQPAKLEDSAVYLCASSSPGTIFDEQFFGPGTRLTVL.

The CDR3 loop is CATSRETDRGRLDEQFF. For the CDR3, the DNA is TGTGCCACCAGCAGGGAAACTGACAGGGGGCGCCTCGATGAGCAGTTCTTC. V gene TRBV15 combines with J gene TRBJ2-1, with 10 positions matching TRBD1. Germline CDR1 is LNHNV and CDR2 is YYDKDF (reference sequence). V lost 3 bases, J lost 8 bases, and 13 bases stayed unmatched. The CDR3 is made up of 17 amino acids. Combining the CDR3 with reference TRBV15 and TRBJ2-1 gives the whole variable domain DAMVIQNPRYQVTQFGKPVTLSCSQTLNHNVMYWYQQKSSQAPKLLFHYYDKDFNNEADTPDNFQSRRPNTSFCFLDIRSPGLGDTAMYLCATSRETDRGRLDEQFFGPGTRLTVL.

The DNA for the CDR3 is TGTGCCAGCAGTGAACTAGGAACCTACAATGAGCAGTTCTTC. It translates to CASSELGTYNEQFF. The rearrangement joins TRBV2 to TRBJ2-1, with D unresolved. From germline, CDR1 is SNHLY and CDR2 FYNNEI. The CDR3 length is 14 residues. The V gene lost 2 bases and the J gene lost 2 bases, with 7 bases spanning the gap.

V and J are TRBV2 and TRBJ2-1; D not resolved. The V gene's germline CDR1 is SNHLY and CDR2 FYNNEI. The CDR3 totals 14 residues. V gave up 6 bases and J gave up 11 bases, with 20 bases separating them. Here the CDR3 reads CASSRGRPEIQQFF. The CDR3 DNA reads as TGTGCCAGCAGCCGCGGACGGCCGGAAATCCAGCAGTTCTTC. The variable domain in full, completed from reference TRBV2 and TRBJ2-1, reads EPEVTQTPSHQVTQMGQEVILRCVPISNHLYFYWYRQILGQKVEFLVSFYNNEISEKSEIFDDQFSVERPDGSNFTLKIRSTKLEDSAMYFCASSRGRPEIQQFFGPGTRLTVL.

The gene calls are TRBV28 and TRBJ1-4, with 8 bases that match TRBD1. This CDR3 comprises 14 residues. J lost 4 bases, V lost 7 bases, and 5 bases had no gene match. Germline lookup yields CDR1 MDHEN and CDR2 SYDVKM. The CDR3: CASTRDRRNEKLFF. CDR3 nucleotides: TGTGCCAGCACCCGGGACAGGCGTAATGAAAAACTGTTTTTT.

The chain combines TRBV21-1 with TRBJ2-5; TRBD2, as called in the table, went unchecked against the DNA. TRBV21-1 is a recognized pseudogene. The CDR3 extends over 14 amino acids. This CDR3 reads CASSKLRGRETQYF. For the CDR3, the DNA is TGTGCCAGCAGCAAACTCCGGGGGAGGGAGACCCAGTACTTC.

The J gene is TRBJ2-1, the V gene TRBV5-1, with 11 positions matching TRBD2. Germline CDR1 and CDR2: SGHRS and YFSETQ. CDR3 length: 16 amino acids. Trimming took 4 bases from V and 6 from J; bases not matched to a gene: 9. As DNA, the CDR3 is TGCGCCAGCAGCACTTTGACTAGCGGGGTCCCCAATGAGCAGTTCTTC. Protein: CASSTLTSGVPNEQFF. Combining the CDR3 with reference TRBV5-1 and TRBJ2-1 gives the whole variable domain KAGVTQTPRYLIKTRGQQVTLSCSPISGHRSVSWYQQTPGQGLQFLFEYFSETQRNKGNFPGRFSGRQFSNSRSEMNVSTLELGDSALYLCASSTLTSGVPNEQFFGPGTRLTVL.

The chain combines TRBV9 with TRBJ1-1, with D perhaps TRBD1 (6 bases). With 3 bases removed from V and 3 bases from J, the gap between germline ends came to 12 bases. Germline V lookup: CDR1 SGDLS, CDR2 YYNGEE. The CDR3 runs to 14 residues. CDR3 bases: TGTGCCAGCAGCGAGGGGGGTAGTGACACTGAAGCTTTCTTT. Translated: CASSEGGSDTEAFF.

Comment on this clone: At one end, the junction sequence differs from germline, possibly due to a read error. The genes are TRBV29-1 and TRBJ2-5, with D perhaps matching TRBD2 (7 bases). The CDR3 has 14 amino acids. Germline CDR1 reads SQVTM; CDR2 reads ANQGSEA. As DNA, the CDR3 is TGCAGCGTCGAAGGGGGAGGGCTTCAAGAGACCCAGTACTTC. This translates into CSVEGGGLQETQYF.

This sequence joins TRBV7-2 and TRBJ2-2; 11 nucleotides agree with TRBD2. Germline-derived CDR1 and CDR2 are SGHTA and FQGNSA. Losses at the gene ends were 5 bases for V and 2 bases for J; bases not matched to a gene: 4. The CDR3 has 16 residues. The chain's CDR3 is CASSPTSGTNTGELFF. In nucleotides, the CDR3 is TGTGCCAGCAGCCCGACTAGCGGGACTAACACCGGGGAGCTGTTTTTT.

This chain uses TRBV5-6 with TRBJ1-5; 9 bases match TRBD1. Germline trimming cut 1 base from V and 6 bases from J; bases unmatched to any gene: 5. This CDR3 has 15 amino acids. Looked up from germline, CDR1 is SGHDT and CDR2 is YYEEEE. The CDR3: CASSLRGTGIQPQHF. CDR3 sequence (DNA): TGTGCCAGCAGCTTGAGAGGGACAGGGATTCAGCCCCAGCATTTT.

The table lists this clone with a few counts. This chain joins TRBV19 and TRBJ1-1; the D gene is possibly TRBD1 (5 bases). The CDR3 covers 16 residues. The germline CDR1 and CDR2 sequences are LNHDA and SQIVND (reference sequence). Trimming removed 7 bases from V and 1 base from J, with 19 bases in between. The CDR3 nucleotides are TGTGCCAGTACCCCCCGGTTAGGCCAGGGGAACACTGAAGCTTTCTTT. Its translation: CASTPRLGQGNTEAFF.

The chain recombines TRBV2 with TRBJ1-1; tentatively, D is TRBD1 (6 bases). CDR1 is SNHLY, CDR2 FYNNEI, per germline. V gave up 8 bases and J gave up 3 bases, with 13 bases separating them. The CDR3 has 13 residues. This CDR3 reads CASLITGYTEAFF. The CDR3 coding sequence is TGTGCCAGCCTCATAACAGGGTACACTGAAGCTTTCTTT.

The chain combines TRBV13 with TRBJ1-2; 9 bases agree with TRBD1. The trim removed 5 bases at V and 8 bases at J, leaving 12 bases unmatched. The CDR3 extends over 15 amino acids. Germline V CDR1 and CDR2: PRHDT, FYEKMQ (reference sequence). CDR3 residues: CASSDSSQGAGGYTF. DNA of the CDR3: TGTGCCAGCAGCGATTCTTCACAGGGGGCTGGGGGCTACACCTTC.

The CDR3 spells CASSKGGWGPDEQFF. CDR3 DNA: TGTGCCAGCAGCAAAGGGGGGTGGGGCCCCGATGAGCAGTTCTTC. The chain combines TRBV21-1 with TRBJ2-1. TRBV21-1 is noted as a pseudogene. The CDR3 loop spans 15 amino acids.

The gene calls are TRBV11-3 and TRBJ1-6; weak D call: TRBD1 (6 bases). The germline gives CDR1 SGHNT, CDR2 YENEEA. This CDR3 contains 15 residues. V gave up 0 bases and J gave up 10 bases, with 13 bases separating them. This CDR3 reads CASSLERGAYSPLHF. For the CDR3, the DNA is TGTGCCAGCAGCTTAGAGCGGGGGGCCTACTCACCCCTCCACTTT. Full variable domain (rest looked up from reference TRBV11-3 and TRBJ1-6): EAGVVQSPRYKIIEKKQPVAFWCNPISGHNTLYWYLQNLGQGPELLIRYENEEAVDDSQLPKDRFSAERLKGVDSTLKIQPAELGDSAVYLCASSLERGAYSPLHFGNGTRLTVT.

The CDR3 DNA reads TGTGCCAGCTCACGACAGGGTGGGGCTGGCGACACTGAAGCTTTCTTT. This codes for CASSRQGGAGDTEAFF. The gene calls are TRBV18 and TRBJ1-1, with 7 bases that match TRBD1. This CDR3 region has 16 residues. Per the germline V gene, CDR1 is KGHSH and CDR2 is LQKENI. Germline trimming cut 4 bases from V and 3 bases from J; bases unmatched to any gene: 11.

The J gene is TRBJ1-1, the V gene TRBV7-9; D is uncertain. The V and J ends lost 2 bases and 0 bases respectively, with 7 bases between them. This CDR3 is 14 amino acids long. Germline CDR1 and CDR2: SEHNR and FQNEAQ (reference sequence). The DNA of the CDR3 is TGTGCCAGCAGCTTACAGGCCATGAACACTGAAGCTTTCTTT. Its protein product is CASSLQAMNTEAFF.

The chain joins TRBV20-1 to TRBJ1-1; the D is unclear. The CDR3 is made up of 11 amino acids. The germline CDR1 and CDR2 sequences are DFQATT and SNEGSKA (reference sequence). CDR3 coding DNA: TGCAGCTCACTTAGGGAAGTTGAAGCTTTCTTT. Translation gives CSSLREVEAFF.

On this clone: Different DNA sequences within this sample yield the same CDR3. This chain links TRBV29-1 with TRBJ1-1; D gene ambiguous. The ends were cut back, 4 bases at V and 1 base at J, with 7 bases in the middle. Germline V gene lookup returns CDR1 SQVTM and CDR2 ANQGSEA. The CDR3 runs to 12 residues. As DNA, the CDR3 is TGCAGCGTTGGTCAGGCGAACACTGAAGCTTTCTTT. Protein sequence: CSVGQANTEAFF.

The J gene is TRBJ2-5, the V gene TRBV7-8; 14 bases fit TRBD2. Germline values: CDR1 SGHVS, CDR2 FQNEAQ. Trimming cost V 5 bases and J 4 bases; bases outside gene matches: 3. The CDR3 runs to 15 residues. The CDR3 DNA follows: TGTGCCAGCAGCCTGGGACTAGCGGGGGCAGAGACCCAGTACTTC. As protein: CASSLGLAGAETQYF.

The chain uses TRBV13 and TRBJ2-7, with a weak D call TRBD2 (5 bases). Germline loops: CDR1 PRHDT, CDR2 FYEKMQ (reference sequence). This CDR3 is 13 amino acids long. The V gene lost 0 bases and the J gene lost 4 bases, with 7 bases spanning the gap. CDR3 residues: CASSLGRGYEQYF. CDR3 DNA sequence: TGTGCCAGCAGCTTAGGCCGGGGTTACGAGCAGTACTTC.

J is TRBJ2-2 and V is TRBV18, with D possibly TRBD1 on 5 matching bases. CDR3 length equals 15 residues. CDR1 is KGHSH, CDR2 LQKENI, per germline. V lost 4 bases and J 1 base, leaving 10 bases between the germline ends. CDR3 protein: CASSRGSGNTGELFF. In DNA, the CDR3 is TGTGCCAGCTCACGGGGCTCCGGGAACACCGGGGAGCTGTTTTTT.